This TCR beta chain was observed in a study of T-cell memory formation after mild COVID-19. Trimming stripped 5 bases from V and 2 bases from J, with 10 bases between. CDR3 length: 14 residues. Germline assignment: CDR1 SGHTA and CDR2 FQGNSA. Findings and caveats of the study: Pre-infection memory showed some responding clones, and this suggested that cross-reactive memory joined. Largely, contracting CD4+ clones fell within CM and EM, and contracting CD8+ clones within EMRA.

Employing constant-segment primers, 5'RACE generated TCR alpha and TCR beta cDNA libraries bearing sample barcodes and UMIs. TCRdb recomputed calls from the 5' RACE reads with MiXCR, one row per CDR3 protein. The data contain about 390,000 distinct CDR3 sequences, more than 15% of them singletons. In its sample, this clonotype was seen a few times. What it binds is unknown. This TCR came from a man between 18 and 29 years old who had mild COVID-19 (a few samples of this study predate the infection). Cell type and time point are not known. The rearrangement joins TRBV7-2 to TRBJ1-5, with a weak D call TRBD1 (5 bases). The source material was PBMCs or a T cell subset sorted from them (not recorded which). CDR3 amino acids: CASSQPGRNQPQHF. The CDR3 DNA reads TGTGCCAGCAGCCAACCGGGACGCAATCAGCCCCAGCATTTT.